Presented here are 5 T cell receptor beta chains from one specimen sequenced in a study of early T cells in non-severe SARS-CoV-2 infection. TCRdb processed the 5' RACE reads anew with MiXCR; each CDR3 protein has one entry. The sample yields 20,000 to 25,000 distinct CDR3 sequences, 5% seen once. Sequencing used whole blood. The receptors derive from an adult who was a healthcare worker with PCR-confirmed SARS-CoV-2 infection or an uninfected control (not recorded which).

This clonotype has a handful of counts. The V call is TRBV13, the J call TRBJ2-3; 9 bases fit TRBD1. Looked up from germline, CDR1 is PRHDT and CDR2 is FYEKMQ (reference sequence). J was trimmed by 4 bases and V by 4 bases; bases with no gene match: 9. CDR3 length: 16 amino acids. The CDR3 DNA is TGTGCCAGCAGCTCTCTCCGGGACAGGGCGGCAGATACGCAGTATTTT. This encodes CASSSLRDRAADTQYF.

By its share, this clonotype is medium-sized. The chain has TRBV5-6 and TRBJ2-5, with 7 bases that match TRBD2. Unmatched junction bases numbered 3, after V lost 5 bases and J lost 2 bases. The CDR3 extends over 13 amino acids. The V gene's germline CDR1 is SGHDT and CDR2 YYEEEE. This CDR3 reads CASRPGLQETQYF. The CDR3 DNA follows: TGTGCCAGCAGGCCGGGACTACAAGAGACCCAGTACTTC. The full variable domain, completed using reference TRBV5-6 and TRBJ2-5, is DAGVTQSPTHLIKTRGQQVTLRCSPKSGHDTVSWYQQALGQGPQFIFQYYEEEERQRGNFPDRFSGHQFPNYSSELNVNALLLGDSALYLCASRPGLQETQYFGPGTRLLVL.

This clonotype was detected ten times or more. This chain links TRBV7-8 with TRBJ2-7; 7 positions agree with TRBD2. Germline V lookup: CDR1 SGHVS, CDR2 FQNEAQ. This CDR3 region has 16 residues. J lost 3 bases, V lost 4 bases, and 12 bases had no gene match. The CDR3 reads CASSYQTGTTYYEQYF. CDR3 in DNA: TGTGCCAGCAGCTACCAGACCGGGACTACGTACTACGAGCAGTACTTC. Full variable domain (outside the CDR3, taken from reference TRBV7-8 and TRBJ2-7): GAGVSQSPRYKVAKRGQDVALRCDPISGHVSLFWYQQALGQGPEFLTYFQNEAQLDKSGLPSDRFFAERPEGSVSTLKIQRTQQEDSAVYLCASSYQTGTTYYEQYFGPGTRLTVT.

The chain has TRBV7-9 and TRBJ2-7, with 9 bases that match TRBD1. CDR1 and CDR2 from the germline V gene are SEHNR and FQNEAQ (reference sequence). The CDR3 contains 15 residues. Unmatched junction bases numbered 7, after V lost 5 bases and J lost 2 bases. This CDR3 is CASSLGQGGTYEQYF. CDR3 DNA: TGTGCCAGCAGCCTGGGACAGGGTGGAACCTACGAGCAGTACTTC. Looking up the rest from reference TRBV7-9 and TRBJ2-7 gives the full variable domain: DTGVSQNPRHKITKRGQNVTFRCDPISEHNRLYWYRQTLGQGPEFLTYFQNEAQLEKSRLLSDRFSAERPKGSFSTLEIQRTEQGDSAMYLCASSLGQGGTYEQYFGPGTRLTVT.

In the case of this clonotype: This may stem from a read error, because a much larger clone lies one nucleotide away. The CDR3 does not close with the conserved phenylalanine or tryptophan, likely indicating a read error. The V gene is TRBV6-1, the J gene TRBJ1-6; no firm D call. Germline-derived CDR1 and CDR2 are MNHNS and SASEGT. With 6 bases removed from V and 9 bases from J, the gap between germline ends came to 6 bases. The CDR3 spans 11 residues. Here the CDR3 reads CASRDGSPLHI. The CDR3 bases are TGTGCCAGCAGGGACGGTTCACCCCTCCACATT.